This T cell receptor (beta chain) appears in the sequencing data of a study of T-cell memory formation after mild COVID-19. The CDR3 is 15 residues long. This clonotype was counted between two and nine times. TCRdb reprocessed the 5' RACE reads via MiXCR and lists one record per CDR3 protein. The sample contains under 300,000 distinct CDR3 sequences, 15% to 20% of which appear only once. This sequence originates from a man aged 18 to 29 who had mild COVID-19 (a few samples of this study predate the infection). Cell type and time point are not known. This rearrangement joins TRBV21-1 to TRBJ2-2; TRBD2, the table's D call, lacks a check against the DNA. TRBV21-1 is designated a pseudogene. The sequencing input was PBMCs or a T cell subset sorted from them (not recorded which). The CDR3 DNA is TGTGCCAGAGGGTTCAGTCGAGGCCCCACCGGGGAGCTGTTTTTT. Protein sequence: CARGFSRGPTGELFF.